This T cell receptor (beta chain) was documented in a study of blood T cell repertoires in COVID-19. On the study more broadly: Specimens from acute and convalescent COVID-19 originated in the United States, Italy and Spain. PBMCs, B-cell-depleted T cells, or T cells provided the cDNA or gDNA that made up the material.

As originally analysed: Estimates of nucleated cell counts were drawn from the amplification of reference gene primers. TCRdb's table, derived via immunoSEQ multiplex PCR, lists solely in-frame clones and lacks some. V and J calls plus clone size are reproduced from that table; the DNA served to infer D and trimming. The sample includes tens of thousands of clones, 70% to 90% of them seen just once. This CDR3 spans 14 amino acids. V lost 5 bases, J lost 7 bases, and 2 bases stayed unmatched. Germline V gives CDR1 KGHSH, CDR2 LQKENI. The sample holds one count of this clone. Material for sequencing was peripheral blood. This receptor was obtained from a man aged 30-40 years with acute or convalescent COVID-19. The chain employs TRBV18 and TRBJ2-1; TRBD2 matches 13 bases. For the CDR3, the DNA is TGTGCCAGCTCAGAGGGACTAGCGGGAAATGAGCAGTTCTTC. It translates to CASSEGLAGNEQFF.